This T cell receptor beta chain was captured by sequencing in a study of breast tumors, draining lymph nodes, adjacent tissues. This CDR3 has 12 residues. Germline assignment: CDR1 MNHNS and CDR2 SASEGT. V lost 6 bases and J lost 3, with 7 bases in between. Breast cancer patients provided tissue from their axillary draining lymph nodes. One entry per CDR3 protein results from TCRdb running MiXCR on the multiplex PCR reads. The sample has approximately 100,000 distinct CDR3 sequences; 21% are singletons. The chain employs TRBV6-1 and TRBJ2-3, with D possibly TRBD1 on 6 matching bases. Specimen: axillary lymph node tissue. The receptor was isolated from a female donor with breast cancer. Some clones in this sample may be carry-over from other donors' samples. As DNA, the CDR3 is TGTGCCAGCAGAGACAGGACAGATACGCAGTATTTT. This encodes CASRDRTDTQYF.